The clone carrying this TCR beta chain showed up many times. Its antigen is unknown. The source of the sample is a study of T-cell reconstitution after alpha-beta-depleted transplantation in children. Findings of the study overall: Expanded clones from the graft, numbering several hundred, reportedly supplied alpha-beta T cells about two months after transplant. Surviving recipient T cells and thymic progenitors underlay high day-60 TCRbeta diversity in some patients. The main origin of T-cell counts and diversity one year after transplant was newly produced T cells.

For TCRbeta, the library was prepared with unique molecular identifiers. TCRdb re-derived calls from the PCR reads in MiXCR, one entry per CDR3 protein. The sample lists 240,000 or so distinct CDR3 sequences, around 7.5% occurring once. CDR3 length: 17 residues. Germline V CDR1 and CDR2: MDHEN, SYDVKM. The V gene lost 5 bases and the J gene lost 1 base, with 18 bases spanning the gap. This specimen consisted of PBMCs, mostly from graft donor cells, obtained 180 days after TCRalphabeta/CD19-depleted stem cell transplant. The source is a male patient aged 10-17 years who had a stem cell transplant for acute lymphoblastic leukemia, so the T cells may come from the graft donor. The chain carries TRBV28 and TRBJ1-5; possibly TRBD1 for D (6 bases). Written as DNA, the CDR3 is TGTGCCAGCAGTCCCCTGGGGGGGGCGCGAAGCAATCAGCCCCAGCATTTT. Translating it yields CASSPLGGARSNQPQHF.